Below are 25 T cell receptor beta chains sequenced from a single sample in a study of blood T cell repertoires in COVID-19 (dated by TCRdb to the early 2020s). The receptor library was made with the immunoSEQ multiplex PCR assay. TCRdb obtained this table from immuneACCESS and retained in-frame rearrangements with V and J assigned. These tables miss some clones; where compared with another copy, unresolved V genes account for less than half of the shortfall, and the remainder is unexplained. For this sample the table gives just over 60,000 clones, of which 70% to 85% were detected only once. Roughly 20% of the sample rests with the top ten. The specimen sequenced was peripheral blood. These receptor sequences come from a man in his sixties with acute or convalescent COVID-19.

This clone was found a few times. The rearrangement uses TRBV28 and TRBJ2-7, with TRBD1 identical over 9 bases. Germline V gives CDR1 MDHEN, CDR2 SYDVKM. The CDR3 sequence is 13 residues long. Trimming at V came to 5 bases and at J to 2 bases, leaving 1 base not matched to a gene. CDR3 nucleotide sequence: TGTGCCAGCAGTACAGGGGGCGCCTACGAGCAGTACTTC. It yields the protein CASSTGGAYEQYF.

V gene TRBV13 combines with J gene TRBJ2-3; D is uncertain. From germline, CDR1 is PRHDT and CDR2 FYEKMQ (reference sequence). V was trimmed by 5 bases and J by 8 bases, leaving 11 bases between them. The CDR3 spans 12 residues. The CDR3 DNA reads TGTGCCAGCAGCACCAGTAGGAGTACGCAGTATTTT. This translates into CASSTSRSTQYF.

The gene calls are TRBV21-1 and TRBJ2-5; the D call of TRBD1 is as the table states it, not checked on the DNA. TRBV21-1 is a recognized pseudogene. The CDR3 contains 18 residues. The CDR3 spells CASSSIHTGTGVQETQYF. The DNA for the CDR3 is TGTGCCAGCAGCTCTATACATACCGGGACAGGGGTTCAAGAGACCCAGTACTTC.

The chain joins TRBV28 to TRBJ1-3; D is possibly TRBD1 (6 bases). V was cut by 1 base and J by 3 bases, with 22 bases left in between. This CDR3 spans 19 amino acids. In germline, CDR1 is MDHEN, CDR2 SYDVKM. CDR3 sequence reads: CASSLLGIREGGRGNTIYF. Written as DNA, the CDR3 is TGTGCCAGCAGTTTATTAGGAATACGGGAGGGGGGCCGTGGAAACACCATATATTTT.

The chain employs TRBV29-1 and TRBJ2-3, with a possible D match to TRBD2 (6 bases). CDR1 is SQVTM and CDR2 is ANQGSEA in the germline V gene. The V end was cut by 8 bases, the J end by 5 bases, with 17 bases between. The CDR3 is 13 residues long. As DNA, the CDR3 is TGCAGCCCTTCGGCTAGCGATGAAGATACGCAGTATTTT. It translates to CSPSASDEDTQYF.

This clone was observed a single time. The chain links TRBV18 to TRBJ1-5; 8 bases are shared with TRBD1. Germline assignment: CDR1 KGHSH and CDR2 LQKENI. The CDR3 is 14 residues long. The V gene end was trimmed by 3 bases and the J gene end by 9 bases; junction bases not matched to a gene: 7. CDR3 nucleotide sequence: TGTGCCAGCTCACCCTCAGGGGGCCAGCGGCCCCAGCATTTT. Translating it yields CASSPSGGQRPQHF.

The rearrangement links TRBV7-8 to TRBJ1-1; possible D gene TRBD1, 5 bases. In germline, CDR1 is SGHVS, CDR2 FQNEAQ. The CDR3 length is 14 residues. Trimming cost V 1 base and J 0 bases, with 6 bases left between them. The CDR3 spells CASSLGRVNTEAFF. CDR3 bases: TGTGCCAGCAGCTTAGGCAGGGTGAACACTGAAGCTTTCTTT.

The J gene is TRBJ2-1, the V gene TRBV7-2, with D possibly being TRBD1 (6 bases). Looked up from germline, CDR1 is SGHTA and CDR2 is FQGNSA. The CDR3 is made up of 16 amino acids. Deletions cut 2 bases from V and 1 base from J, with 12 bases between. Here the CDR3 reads CASSLWEGGSYNEQFF. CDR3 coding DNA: TGTGCCAGCAGCTTATGGGAAGGGGGATCCTACAATGAGCAGTTCTTC.

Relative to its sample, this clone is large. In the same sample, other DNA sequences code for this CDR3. The CDR3 sequence is CASSESRYEQYF. The CDR3 DNA sequence: TGTGCCAGCAGCGAATCTAGGTACGAGCAGTACTTC. The chain couples TRBV2 to TRBJ2-7; D unclear. The V gene's germline CDR1 is SNHLY and CDR2 FYNNEI. The CDR3 spans 12 residues. Trimming cost V 6 bases and J 4 bases, with 10 bases left between them.

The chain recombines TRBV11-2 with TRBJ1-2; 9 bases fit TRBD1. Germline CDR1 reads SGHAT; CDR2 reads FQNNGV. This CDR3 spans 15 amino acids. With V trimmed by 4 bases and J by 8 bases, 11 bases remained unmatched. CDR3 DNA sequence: TGTGCCAGCAGCTCTCCGGACAGGGGTATTTGGGGCTACACCTTC. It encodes CASSSPDRGIWGYTF.

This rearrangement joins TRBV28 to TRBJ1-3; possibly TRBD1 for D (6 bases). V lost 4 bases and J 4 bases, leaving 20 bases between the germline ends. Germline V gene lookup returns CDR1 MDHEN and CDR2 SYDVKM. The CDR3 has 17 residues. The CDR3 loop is CASSSPRLTGFGNTIYF. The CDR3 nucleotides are TGTGCCAGCAGTTCGCCACGACTAACAGGGTTCGGAAACACCATATATTTT. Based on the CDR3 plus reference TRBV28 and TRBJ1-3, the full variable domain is DVKVTQSSRYLVKRTGEKVFLECVQDMDHENMFWYRQDPGLGLRLIYFSYDVKMKEKGDIPEGYSVSREKKERFSLILESASTNQTSMYLCASSSPRLTGFGNTIYFGEGSWLTVV.

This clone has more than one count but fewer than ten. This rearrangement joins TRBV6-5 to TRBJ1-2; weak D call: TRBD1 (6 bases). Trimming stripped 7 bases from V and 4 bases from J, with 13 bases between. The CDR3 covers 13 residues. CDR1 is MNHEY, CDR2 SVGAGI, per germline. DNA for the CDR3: TGTGCCAGCACAAACAGGGATGGCTATGGCTACACCTTC. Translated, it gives CASTNRDGYGYTF.

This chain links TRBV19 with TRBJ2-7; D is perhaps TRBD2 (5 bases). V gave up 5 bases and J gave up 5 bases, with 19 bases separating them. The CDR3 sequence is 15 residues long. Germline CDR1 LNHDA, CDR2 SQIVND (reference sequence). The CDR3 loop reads CASSFAVRGRDEQYF. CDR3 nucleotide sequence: TGTGCCAGTAGTTTTGCCGTCCGTGGGAGAGACGAGCAGTACTTC.

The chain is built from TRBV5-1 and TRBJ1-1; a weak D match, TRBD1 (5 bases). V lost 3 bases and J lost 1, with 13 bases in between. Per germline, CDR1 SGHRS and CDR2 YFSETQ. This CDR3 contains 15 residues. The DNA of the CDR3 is TGCGCCAGCAGCTGGACCCCCCAGGGGAACACTGAAGCTTTCTTT. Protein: CASSWTPQGNTEAFF.

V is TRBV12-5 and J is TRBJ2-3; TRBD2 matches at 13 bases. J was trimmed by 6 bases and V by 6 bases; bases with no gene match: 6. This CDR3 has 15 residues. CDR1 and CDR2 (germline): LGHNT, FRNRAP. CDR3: CASGLGTSGTDTQYF. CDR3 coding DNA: TGTGCTAGTGGCCTAGGGACTAGCGGGACCGATACGCAGTATTTT.

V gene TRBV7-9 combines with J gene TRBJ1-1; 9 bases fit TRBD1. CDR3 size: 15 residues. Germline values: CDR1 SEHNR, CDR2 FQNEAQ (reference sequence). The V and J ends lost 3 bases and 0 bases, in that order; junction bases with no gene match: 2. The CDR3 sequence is CASSLGTGMNTEAFF. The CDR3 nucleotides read TGTGCCAGCAGCTTGGGGACAGGGATGAACACTGAAGCTTTCTTT.

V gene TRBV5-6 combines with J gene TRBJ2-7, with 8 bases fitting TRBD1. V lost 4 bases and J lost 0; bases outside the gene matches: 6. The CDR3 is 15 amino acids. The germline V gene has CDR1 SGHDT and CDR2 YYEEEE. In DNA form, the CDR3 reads TGTGCCAGCAGCGAGACAGGGGCATTCTCCTACGAGCAGTACTTC. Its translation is CASSETGAFSYEQYF.

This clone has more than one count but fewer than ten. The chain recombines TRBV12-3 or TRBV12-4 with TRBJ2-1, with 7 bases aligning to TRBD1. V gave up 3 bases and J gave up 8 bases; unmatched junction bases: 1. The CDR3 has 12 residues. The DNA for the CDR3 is TGTGCCAGCAGTTTCGACAGGGATGAGCAGTTCTTC. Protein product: CASSFDRDEQFF.

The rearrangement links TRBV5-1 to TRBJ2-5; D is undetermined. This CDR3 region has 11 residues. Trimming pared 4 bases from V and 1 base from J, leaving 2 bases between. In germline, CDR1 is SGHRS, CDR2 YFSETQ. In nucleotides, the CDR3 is TGCGCCAGCAGCCTCCAAGAGACCCAGTACTTC. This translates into CASSLQETQYF.

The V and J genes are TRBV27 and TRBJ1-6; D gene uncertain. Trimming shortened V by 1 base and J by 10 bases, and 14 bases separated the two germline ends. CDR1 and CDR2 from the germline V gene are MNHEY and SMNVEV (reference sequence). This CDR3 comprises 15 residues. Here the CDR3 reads CASSLFAVARSPLHF. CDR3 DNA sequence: TGTGCCAGCAGTTTATTTGCAGTGGCGAGGTCACCCCTCCACTTT.

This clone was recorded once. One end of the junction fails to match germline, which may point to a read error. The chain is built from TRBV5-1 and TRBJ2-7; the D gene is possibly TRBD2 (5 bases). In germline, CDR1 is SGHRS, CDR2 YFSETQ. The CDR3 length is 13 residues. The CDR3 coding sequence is TGCGCCAGCAGCTCCTCAGGCCCGCCCGAGGGTTTTTTC. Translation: CASSSSGPPEGFF.

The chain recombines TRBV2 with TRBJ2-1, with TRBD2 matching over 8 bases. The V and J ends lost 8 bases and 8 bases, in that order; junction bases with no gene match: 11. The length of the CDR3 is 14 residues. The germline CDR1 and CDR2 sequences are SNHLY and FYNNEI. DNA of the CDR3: TGTGCCAGCGGGAGACTAGCGTTCGGAGATGAGCAGTTCTTC. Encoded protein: CASGRLAFGDEQFF.

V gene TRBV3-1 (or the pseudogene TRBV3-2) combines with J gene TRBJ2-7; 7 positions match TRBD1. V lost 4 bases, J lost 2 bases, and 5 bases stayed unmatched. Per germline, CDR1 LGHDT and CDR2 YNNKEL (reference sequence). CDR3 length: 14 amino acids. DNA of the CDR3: TGTGCCAGCAGCCGACAGGGCTCGGCCTACGAGCAGTACTTC. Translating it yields CASSRQGSAYEQYF.

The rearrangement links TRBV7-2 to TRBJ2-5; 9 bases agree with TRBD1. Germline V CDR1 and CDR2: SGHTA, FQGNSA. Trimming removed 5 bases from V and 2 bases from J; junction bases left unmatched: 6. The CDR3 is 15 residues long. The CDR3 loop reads CASSTSGTGQETQYF. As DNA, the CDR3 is TGTGCCAGCAGCACAAGTGGGACAGGGCAAGAGACCCAGTACTTC.

CDR3 in amino acids: CASSYFSGLSNLNEQFF. CDR3 bases: TGTGCCAGCAGTTACTTCAGCGGTCTGAGTAATCTCAATGAGCAGTTCTTC. The chain is built from TRBV6-2 or TRBV6-3 and TRBJ2-1; D perhaps matches TRBD2 (5 bases). This CDR3 is 17 amino acids long. The ends were cut back, 1 base at V and 6 bases at J, with 19 bases in the middle. Germline lookup yields CDR1 MNHEY and CDR2 SVGEGT.